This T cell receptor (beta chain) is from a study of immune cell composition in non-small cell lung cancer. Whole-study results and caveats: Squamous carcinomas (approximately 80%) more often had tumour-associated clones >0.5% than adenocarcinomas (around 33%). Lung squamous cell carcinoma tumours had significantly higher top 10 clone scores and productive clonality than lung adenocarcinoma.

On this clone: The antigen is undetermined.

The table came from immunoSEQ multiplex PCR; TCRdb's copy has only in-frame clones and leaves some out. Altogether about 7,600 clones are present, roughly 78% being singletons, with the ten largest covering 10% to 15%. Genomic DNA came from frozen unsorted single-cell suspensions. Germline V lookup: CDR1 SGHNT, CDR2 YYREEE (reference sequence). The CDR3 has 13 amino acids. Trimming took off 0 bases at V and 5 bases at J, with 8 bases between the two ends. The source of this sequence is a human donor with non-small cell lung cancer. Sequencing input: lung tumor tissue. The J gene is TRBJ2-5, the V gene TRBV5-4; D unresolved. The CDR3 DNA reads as TGTGCCAGCAGCTTGGGGCCTCTCGAGACCCAGTACTTC. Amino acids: CASSLGPLETQYF. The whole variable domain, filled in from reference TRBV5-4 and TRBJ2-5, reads ETGVTQSPTHLIKTRGQQVTLRCSSQSGHNTVSWYQQALGQGPQFIFQYYREEENGRGNFPPRFSGLQFPNYSSELNVNALELDDSALYLCASSLGPLETQYFGPGTRLLVL.